This T cell receptor (beta chain) was captured in a study of T cells in localized non-small cell lung cancer (dated by TCRdb to the early 2020s). About the study as a whole: The study analyzed T cell repertoires of about 230 early-stage NSCLC patients, comparing tumors and uninvolved tumor-adjacent lungs. The cohort was made up of around 240 treatment-naive NSCLC patients whose localized lung tumors had been resected. Of the NSCLC patients, fewer than 150 were male and about 97 were female, and the mean age was approximately 66 years. What the study reported, not specific to this receptor: Because multi-region tumor sequencing was not done, intratumor heterogeneity could not be ruled out. Longer overall survival was associated with higher blood T cell density, whereas shorter survival was associated with higher adjacent-lung clonality. Of the top 100 tumor clones, a median of around 57 were detected in paired uninvolved adjacent lung; some 28 were also among that lung's top 100. Uninvolved tumor-adjacent lung showed the highest T cell clonality, higher than tumor, which suggests more focused antigenic responses in the uninvolved tumor-adjacent lung. Since the design was exploratory, TCR variables were selected using unadjusted p-values with no false-discovery rate correction.

Comments on this clone: The antigen it recognizes is unknown. It has no much larger one-base neighbor in the sample; base qualities were not kept.

The immunoSEQ Assay was used to sequence TCR beta CDR3 regions from DNA. The study's processing was this. T cell density was computed as TCR beta template counts normalized to usable DNA estimated by amplifying housekeeping genes. Richness was estimated with the preseqR package, extrapolating to 400,000 templates for PBMC samples and 120,000 templates for tissue samples. Clonality was taken to be one minus Pielou's evenness. Tissue-enriched TCRs were identified through differential abundance testing performed on productive amino-acid clonotypes, with a minimum total count of 5 and an alpha of 0.1. The Jaccard Index and the Morisita Overlap Index were used to measure how much the repertoires overlapped between compartments. GLIPH grouped TCR beta CDR3s together with public tetramer-defined viral CDR3s, and a viral motif had to include at least three viral sequences and show V-gene enrichment. In its TCRdb copy, this immuneACCESS table keeps in-frame sequences only and misses some clones. Where compared with another copy, unresolved V genes explain less than half of these, and the others have no known cause. That table is the source of V, J and clone size, and D and trimming were worked out from the DNA. The sample table contains 25,000 to 35,000 clones; only one count was recorded for around 80% of them. Of the sample, about 16% is held by the ten largest clones.

At diagnosis, tumor, uninvolved tumor-adjacent lung and peripheral blood were collected and then preserved as a mix of FFPE and fresh-frozen material. For TCR repertoire profiling, blood samples were analyzed in the form of peripheral blood mononuclear cells. This receptor was taken from a male donor older than 55 with stage III squamous cell lung carcinoma. This specimen consisted of peripheral blood, obtained before any cancer treatment.

The DNA reads TGTGCCAGCAGCAAAGCGGTATCCTACGAGCAGTACTTC. This is translated as CASSKAVSYEQYF. The chain employs TRBV16 and TRBJ2-7; matching of 5 bases hints at TRBD2 as the D gene. The CDR3 starts with the cysteine, ends with the phenylalanine, and has 13 residues. Just the 39-base CDR3 DNA is kept, in frame starting at base 1. Looking up the germline V gene yields CDR1 KGHSY and CDR2 FQNENV. Between the V and J ends, shortened by 5 bases and 1 base respectively, the junction contains 9 bases. Joined to the reference TRBV16 and TRBJ2-7 proteins, this CDR3 gives the full variable domain: GEEVAQTPKHLVRGEGQKAKLYCAPIKGHSYVFWYQQVLKNEFKFLISFQNENVFDETGMPKERFSAKCLPNSPCSLEIQATKLEDSAVYFCASSKAVSYEQYFGPGTRLTVT.